This is a list of T cell receptor beta chains from one sample in a study of CD8+ T cells in alopecia areata. TCRdb's table, derived via immunoSEQ multiplex PCR, lists solely in-frame clones and lacks some. Among about 220,000 clones listed, less than 75% were seen once. The sample consisted of CD4+ T cells sorted from blood, taken at week 4, from a patient treated with tofacitinib. The source is a human donor with alopecia areata. CDR3s leave out the opening cysteine and the closing phenylalanine or tryptophan. A D gene is named only where the DNA matches it firmly. Clone size is given for some rows only: seen once, a few or many times, or a class if the clone is expanded.

-,TRBV5-1,TRBJ2-2,-,ASSLKLTGELF
-,TRBV30,TRBJ1-1,-,AWSDRYTEAF
-,TRBV2,TRBJ2-5,few,ASRVQETQY
-,TRBV27,TRBJ1-2,-,ASSLKGGYGYT
-,TRBV12-5,TRBJ1-4,-,ASGFNEKLF
-,TRBV5-4,TRBJ2-1,once,ASSRGGGGSYNEQF
-,TRBV30,TRBJ1-2,few,AWSVVNRWDSTYGYT
TRBD2,TRBV11-2,TRBJ2-5,-,ASSRGGSRETQY
-,TRBV7-2,TRBJ2-5,-,ASSPDRKETQY
-,TRBV19,TRBJ1-5,few,ASTTRVNQPQH
TRBD1,TRBV2,TRBJ2-2,-,ASRKGTANTGELF
-,TRBV10-3,TRBJ1-5,few,AISTNNQPQH
TRBD1,TRBV5-4,TRBJ2-1,-,ASSAQGASYNEQF
-,TRBV4-3,TRBJ1-2,few,ASSQSGIYGYT
-,TRBV7-2,TRBJ1-6,-,ASSSGLVDLH
-,TRBV30,TRBJ2-3,-,AWSVLLDTDTQY
-,TRBV11-2,TRBJ2-2,-,ASRGRANTGELF
-,TRBV25-1,TRBJ2-7,-,ASSDPGRSSYEQY
TRBD2,TRBV6-5,TRBJ2-3,-,ASSYNGGSTDTQY
-,TRBV2,TRBJ1-6,-,ASSGAPNSPLH
-,TRBV7-8,TRBJ1-2,few,ASSLTHGSTNYGYT
-,TRBV5-1,TRBJ2-7,-,ASSGGTYEQY
-,TRBV11-2,TRBJ1-4,few,ASSLWSQEKLF
TRBD1,TRBV9,TRBJ2-7,-,ASSVVRDRVREQY
-,TRBV19,TRBJ2-7,-,ASSMGWGTYEQY
-,TRBV25-1,TRBJ1-3,once,ASSELGYTIY
-,TRBV29-1,TRBJ1-2,-,SVRTTGTMYGYT
TRBD1,TRBV7-9,TRBJ2-3,-,ASSTWDRGEGDTQY